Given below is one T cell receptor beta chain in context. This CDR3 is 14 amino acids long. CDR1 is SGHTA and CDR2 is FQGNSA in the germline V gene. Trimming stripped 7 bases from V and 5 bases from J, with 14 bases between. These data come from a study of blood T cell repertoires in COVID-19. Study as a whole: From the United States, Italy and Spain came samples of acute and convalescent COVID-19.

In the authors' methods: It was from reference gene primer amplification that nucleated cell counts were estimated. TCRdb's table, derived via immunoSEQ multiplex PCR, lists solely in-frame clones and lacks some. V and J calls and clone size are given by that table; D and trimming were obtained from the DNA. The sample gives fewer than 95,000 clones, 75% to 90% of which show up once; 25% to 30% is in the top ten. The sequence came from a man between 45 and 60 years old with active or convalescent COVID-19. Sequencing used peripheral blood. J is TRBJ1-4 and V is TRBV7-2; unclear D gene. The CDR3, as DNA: TGTGCCAGCACTCGGAGGGCGATAAATGAAAAACTGTTTTTT. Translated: CASTRRAINEKLFF. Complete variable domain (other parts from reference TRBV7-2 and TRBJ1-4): GAGVSQSPSNKVTEKGKDVELRCDPISGHTALYWYRQSLGQGLEFLIYFQGNSAPDKSGLPSDRFSAERTGGSVSTLTIQRTQQEDSAVYLCASTRRAINEKLFFGSGTQLSVL.